This T cell receptor (beta chain) comes out of a study of OX40 agonist ivuxolimab in advanced cancers. Turning to the study itself: Dose-escalation patients had hepatocellular carcinoma, melanoma, renal cell or head and neck cancer. Participants averaged approximately 60 years of age (range about 23 to 80) and were around 80% male.

Libraries were prepared by immunoSEQ multiplex PCR; TCRdb keeps only in-frame clonotypes and omits some of them. The sample contains just over 90,000 clones, around 94% of which appear only once. The ends lost 5 bases at V and 7 bases at J; junction bases unmatched: 11. Looked up from germline, CDR1 is MNHEY and CDR2 is SMNVEV (reference sequence). This CDR3 region has 16 residues. The material sequenced was CD4+ or CD8+ T cells sorted from blood, taken in a trial of the OX40 agonist ivuxolimab. The genes are TRBV27 and TRBJ2-3; the match to TRBD2 covers 11 bases. The source of this sequence is an adult with an advanced solid tumor such as melanoma, head and neck, liver or kidney cancer. The CDR3 protein is CASSPDTSGRTHTQYF. The CDR3 nucleotides are TGTGCCAGCAGTCCCGATACTAGCGGGAGAACCCATACGCAGTATTTT.